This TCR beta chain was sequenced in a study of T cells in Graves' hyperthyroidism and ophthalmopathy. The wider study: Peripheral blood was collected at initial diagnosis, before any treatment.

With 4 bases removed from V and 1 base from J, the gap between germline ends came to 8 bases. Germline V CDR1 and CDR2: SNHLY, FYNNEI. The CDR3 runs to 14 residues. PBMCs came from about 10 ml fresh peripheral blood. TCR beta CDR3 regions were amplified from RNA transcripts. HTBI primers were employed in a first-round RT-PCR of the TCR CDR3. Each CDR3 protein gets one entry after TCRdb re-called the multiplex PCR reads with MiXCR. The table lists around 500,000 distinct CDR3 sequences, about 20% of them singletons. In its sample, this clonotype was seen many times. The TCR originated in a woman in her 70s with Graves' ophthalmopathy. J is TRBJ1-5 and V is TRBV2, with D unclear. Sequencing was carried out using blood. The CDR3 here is CASSGRSSNQPQHF. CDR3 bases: TGTGCCAGCAGTGGAAGAAGCAGCAATCAGCCCCAGCATTTT.